The present TCR beta chain was sequenced within a study of blood T cell repertoires in COVID-19. Study as a whole: PBMCs, B-cell-depleted T cells, or T cells were the source of the cDNA or gDNA that made up the material.

Libraries were prepared by immunoSEQ multiplex PCR; TCRdb keeps only in-frame clonotypes and omits some of them. The data show more than 300,000 clones, approximately 90% seen once. Recovered participants had two consecutive negative NP/OP PCR tests, healthcare professional clearance, or symptom resolution. Trimming removed 8 bases at V and 4 bases at J, with 11 bases between. The CDR3 consists of 12 residues. The clonotype comes from a woman between 18 and 29 years old who had recovered from COVID-19. The sample consisted of PBMCs or T cells enriched from blood (not recorded which). The chain is built from TRBV12-3 or TRBV12-4 and TRBJ1-1, with no clear D. The CDR3 spells CASRLYSTEAFF. In DNA form, the CDR3 reads TGTGCCAGCCGCTTATACAGCACTGAAGCTTTCTTT.